What follows are 26 T cell receptor beta chains derived from one specimen sequenced in a study of tumor and adjacent non-tumor tissue in lung cancer. RNA was extracted from bulk tissue without any cell sorting. The library came from three nested PCR rounds adapted from ARM-PCR protocols. TCRdb re-called the multiplex PCR reads with MiXCR, one entry per CDR3 protein. In the table there are 91,000 or so distinct CDR3 sequences, 65% to 75% of which are singletons. Material for sequencing was lung tumor tissue. The receptors shown here come from a man aged 60-69 years with non-small cell lung cancer.

The chain employs TRBV5-4 and TRBJ2-3; a weak D match, TRBD2 (6 bases). CDR3 length equals 17 residues. The V gene's germline CDR1 is SGHNT and CDR2 YYREEE (reference sequence). The V and J ends lost 4 bases and 4 bases respectively, with 22 bases between them. CDR3 protein: CASSLGASESGADTQYF. The CDR3 nucleotides read TGTGCCAGCAGCCTGGGTGCTAGCGAGAGTGGGGCAGATACGCAGTATTTT.

In this sample, this clonotype turned up a few times. This chain uses TRBV11-2 with TRBJ2-1; possible D gene TRBD2, 6 bases. The CDR3 spans 15 residues. Germline values: CDR1 SGHAT, CDR2 FQNNGV. The CDR3 loop is CVSSPHRGMSDEQFF. CDR3 DNA: TGTGTTAGCAGCCCGCACCGGGGGATGAGTGATGAGCAGTTCTTC.

Notes on this clonotype: Its ends do not fully match the called genes, so a read error is possible. The chain is built from TRBV29-1 and TRBJ1-3, with no clear D. The CDR3 consists of 15 residues. Germline CDR1 SQVTM, CDR2 ANQGSEA. The CDR3 DNA reads as TGCAGGGTTCGAGCGGTACAGCACTCTGGAAACACTATATATTTT. It is translated as CRVRAVQHSGNTIYF.

Comments on this clonotype: This may stem from a read error, because a much larger clone lies one nucleotide away. The final CDR3 position lacks the conserved phenylalanine or tryptophan, pointing to a likely read error. The chain employs TRBV12-3 or TRBV12-4 and TRBJ2-1; 7 bases align to TRBD2. Trimming took 1 base from V and 0 from J; bases not matched to a gene: 0. The CDR3 spans 15 residues. CDR3 sequence reads: CASSLGGSSYNEQFL. In DNA form, the CDR3 reads TGTGCCAGCAGTTTAGGCGGGAGCTCCTACAATGAGCAGTTCCTC.

Remarks on this clonotype: A much larger clone differs from this one at a single base, so this may be a read error. J is TRBJ2-2 and V is TRBV20-1; D uncertain. Germline values: CDR1 DFQATT, CDR2 SNEGSKA (reference sequence). The CDR3 runs to 14 residues. DNA of the CDR3: TGCAGTGCTAGAGGCCTACAGAACACCTGGGAGCTGTTTTTT. It is translated as CSARGLQNTWELFF.

Of note for this clonotype: A junction end diverges from the germline sequence, so it may reflect a read error. V and J are TRBV5-4 and TRBJ2-6, with D perhaps matching TRBD1 or TRBD2 (5 bases each). The CDR3 consists of 14 residues. The germline gives CDR1 SGHNT, CDR2 YYREEE (reference sequence). The CDR3 region has the DNA TGTGCTAGCAGCGCCCGGGGTGGGGGCAACGTCCTGACTTTC. This translates into CASSARGGGNVLTF.

About this clonotype itself: The conserved closing phenylalanine or tryptophan is absent in this CDR3, likely reflecting a read error. The chain has TRBV10-3 and TRBJ1-2; D is possibly TRBD1 (5 bases). The CDR3 covers 16 residues. V was cut by 6 bases and J by 2 bases, with 19 bases left in between. Germline loops: CDR1 ENHRY, CDR2 SYGVKD. CDR3 region: CAISSPAGTFNYGYTI. The DNA of the CDR3 is TGTGCCATCAGCTCCCCGGCGGGGACCTTCAACTATGGCTACACCATC.

A note on this clonotype: It is likely a read error, because the conserved phenylalanine at the end of the CDR3 is missing. The DNA is omitted, as the CDR3 cannot be located on it reliably, and the CDR3 follows TCRdb's listing. This chain's CDR3 is CASSPGTSVSGANVLIY. This chain links TRBV12-3 or TRBV12-4 with TRBJ2-6; TRBD2 is the table's D call and was not checked against the DNA. Ends included, the CDR3 has 17 residues.

This clonotype was seen at least ten times. The rearrangement joins TRBV6-2 or TRBV6-3 to TRBJ2-1; no definite D call. CDR3 length equals 14 residues. V was cut by 7 bases and J by 0 bases, with 10 bases left in between. CDR1 MNHEY and CDR2 SVGEGT come from the germline V gene. The CDR3: CASKDGSSYNEQFF. The CDR3 DNA reads as TGTGCCAGCAAAGACGGCAGCTCCTACAATGAGCAGTTCTTC.

As for this clonotype: A clone one base away is much larger, so this may be a read error. V and J are TRBV6-5 and TRBJ1-4; perhaps TRBD1 as D (5 bases). The CDR3 is 13 amino acids. Trimming took off 10 bases at V and 5 bases at J, with 14 bases between the two ends. Germline lookup yields CDR1 MNHEY and CDR2 SVGAGI. Here the CDR3 DNA reads TGTGCCAACAGGCCCGGGCCGAATGAAAAACTGTTTTTT. Protein product: CANRPGPNEKLFF.

About this clonotype: At one end the junction does not follow the germline gene, possibly because of a read error. This rearrangement joins TRBV6-5 to TRBJ1-5; D is undetermined. Germline loops: CDR1 MNHEY, CDR2 SVGAGI. The CDR3 length is 14 residues. This CDR3 is CASSPRYSHEPQHF. For the CDR3, the DNA is TGCGCCAGCAGTCCTCGATATAGCCATGAGCCCCAGCATTTT.

This sequence joins TRBV11-1 and TRBJ2-1, with a weak D call TRBD1 (6 bases). Germline V CDR1 and CDR2: SGHAT, FQDESV (reference sequence). The V and J ends lost 4 bases and 4 bases respectively, with 14 bases between them. The CDR3 totals 15 residues. DNA of the CDR3: TGTGCCAGCAGCTCCCTGACAGGATCTTACAATGAGCAGTTCTTC. Translating gives CASSSLTGSYNEQFF.

A few counts support this clonotype. This may come from a read error, since a much larger clone is one base off. The chain has TRBV5-6 and TRBJ2-2; 9 bases line up with TRBD1. Germline V lookup: CDR1 SGHDT, CDR2 YYEEEE. This CDR3 spans 16 amino acids. The CDR3 DNA follows: TGTACCAGCAGCTTCACCGGGACAGGGAATACCGGGGAGCTGTTTTTT. Amino acids: CTSSFTGTGNTGELFF. The full variable domain, in which reference TRBV5-6 and TRBJ2-2 provide the parts outside the CDR3, is DAGVTQSPTHLIKTRGQQVTLRCSPKSGHDTVSWYQQALGQGPQFIFQYYEEEERQRGNFPDRFSGHQFPNYSSELNVNALLLGDSALYLCTSSFTGTGNTGELFFGEGSRLTVL.

A note on this clonotype: The junction and the germline gene differ at one end; a read error may be behind it. In DNA, the CDR3 is TGTGCCAGCAACCCAGATCAGGAAATCTACGATCAGTGTTTC. Its protein product is CASNPDQEIYDQCF. The chain has TRBV4-3 and TRBJ2-7; no reliable D call. The CDR3 is 14 amino acids. Germline lookup yields CDR1 LGHNA and CDR2 YSLEER.

Remarks on this clonotype: Likely a read error: the CDR3 ends without its conserved phenylalanine or tryptophan. The chain has TRBV6-5 and TRBJ1-2, with D perhaps matching TRBD1 (6 bases). Germline V gene sequence: CDR1 MNHEY, CDR2 SVGAGI. V dropped 6 bases and J dropped 7 bases, with 24 bases sitting between them. The CDR3 sequence is 16 residues long. CDR3 sequence (DNA): TGTGCCAGCAGAACCCGGGTCGACAGGAGGGAAAGTGGCTACACCTTG. This translates into CASRTRVDRRESGYTL.

On this clonotype: A much larger clone lies one base from this, so it may be a read error. This chain uses TRBV28 with TRBJ2-3; 9 bases are a match to TRBD2. CDR1 and CDR2 from the germline V gene are MDHEN and SYDVKM. The CDR3 has 18 residues. Unmatched junction bases numbered 12, after V lost 3 bases and J lost 2 bases. The CDR3 region is CASSFREISGGFTDTQYF. The CDR3, as DNA: TGTGCCAGCAGTTTTAGAGAGATTAGCGGGGGCTTCACAGATACGCAGTATTTT.

To note about this clonotype: A much more abundant neighbour one base away suggests this may be a read error. The chain is built from TRBV6-2 or TRBV6-3 and TRBJ2-1, with 10 nucleotides matching TRBD2. This CDR3 has 15 amino acids. In germline, CDR1 is MNHEY, CDR2 SVGEGT. CDR3 DNA sequence: TGTGCCGGCAGCTTAGCGGGAGGCTCCTACAATGAGCAGTTCTTC. This encodes CAGSLAGGSYNEQFF.

The chain couples TRBV11-2 to TRBJ2-5, with 9 bases identical to TRBD2. J lost 3 bases, V lost 3 bases, and 5 bases had no gene match. The germline gives CDR1 SGHAT, CDR2 FQNNGV. This CDR3 has 15 residues. The CDR3 protein is CASSLRLADEETQYF. The DNA for the CDR3 is TGTGCCAGCAGCTTGAGACTAGCGGATGAAGAGACCCAGTACTTC.

Worth noting for this clonotype: The junction differs from germline at one of its ends, possibly a read error. The CDR3 reads CVSSQEIGRGGYTF. For the CDR3, the DNA is TGTGTCAGCAGCCAAGAGATCGGACGAGGTGGCTACACCTTC. The chain is built from TRBV14 and TRBJ1-2; D is unresolved. Germline V gene lookup returns CDR1 SGHDN and CDR2 FVKESK. The CDR3 is 14 residues long. The full variable domain, rest sourced from reference TRBV14 and TRBJ1-2, is EAGVTQFPSHSVIEKGQTVTLRCDPISGHDNLYWYRRVMGKEIKFLLHFVKESKQDESGMPNNRFLAERTGGTYSTLKVQPAELEDSGVYFCVSSQEIGRGGYTFGSGTRLTVV.

A word on this clonotype: This may be a read error: a much more frequent sequence differs by one nucleotide. Because it lacks the conserved phenylalanine or tryptophan at the end, this CDR3 is likely a read error. Because the CDR3's place on the DNA is in doubt, the DNA is left out and the CDR3 is given as listed by TCRdb. The genes are TRBV21-1 and TRBJ1-6. TRBV21-1 is described as a pseudogene. The CDR3 contains 13 residues when both ends are counted. The CDR3 spells CASSTRGHSPLHS.

This clonotype has ten or more counts. The CDR3 nucleotides are TGCAGTGCTAGAGATCTAGGTGGGGGGGCAGGGAAGGAGCGGATAGCCTATGGCTACACCTTC. It is translated as CSARDLGGGAGKERIAYGYTF. The chain employs TRBV20-1 and TRBJ1-2; tentative D call: TRBD1 (6 bases). Germline loops: CDR1 DFQATT, CDR2 SNEGSKA (reference sequence). V gave up 0 bases and J gave up 4 bases, with 33 bases separating them. CDR3 length: 21 residues.

The CDR3 nucleotides are TGTGCCAGCAGCTTGCCTCCGCTATCGAGAGGTGACCAGTACTTC. Its protein is CASSLPPLSRGDQYF. The genes are TRBV11-2 and TRBJ2-5; D not certain. The CDR3 extends over 15 amino acids. Germline lookup yields CDR1 SGHAT and CDR2 FQNNGV. Deletions cut 3 bases from V and 10 bases from J, with 21 bases between.

As regards this clonotype: One base away lies a much larger clone, so this may be a sequencing read error. The chain couples TRBV5-6 to TRBJ2-2; no reliable D call. V was trimmed by 4 bases and J by 2 bases, leaving 9 bases between them. Germline assignment: CDR1 SGHDT and CDR2 YYEEEE. This CDR3 is built from 14 residues. The CDR3 DNA is TGTGCCAGCAGCGCAGCACACAACACCGGGGAGCTGTTTTTT. Its translation: CASSAAHNTGELFF.

This clonotype has at least ten counts. This sequence joins TRBV6-2 or TRBV6-3 and TRBJ2-4, with 9 bases identical to TRBD2. Germline V gene data show CDR1 as MNHEY and CDR2 as SVGEGT. V shed 2 bases and J 11 bases; nucleotides not matched to a gene: 4. This CDR3 has 13 amino acids. The CDR3 loop reads CASSYGTSSVQYF. Written as DNA, the CDR3 is TGTGCCAGCAGTTACGGGACTAGCTCCGTTCAGTACTTC.

This clonotype has at least ten counts. The chain carries TRBV5-4 and TRBJ2-3, with D hard to call. Germline loops: CDR1 SGHNT, CDR2 YYREEE (reference sequence). The CDR3 has 13 residues. The V gene lost 1 base and the J gene lost 0 bases, with 3 bases spanning the gap. For the CDR3, the DNA is TGTGCCAGCAGCTTGTACAGCACAGATACGCAGTATTTT. This gives the protein CASSLYSTDTQYF.

With respect to this clonotype: The junction does not match germline at one end; this may be a read error. CDR3: CVSSYHVNTEAFF. The CDR3 DNA sequence: TGTGTCAGCAGTTATCATGTGAACACTGAAGCCTTCTTT. This sequence joins TRBV6-5 and TRBJ1-1; D is ambiguous. CDR1 and CDR2 from the germline V gene are MNHEY and SVGAGI. There are 13 residues in the CDR3.